A few counts support the clone carrying this TCR beta chain. The antigen is undetermined. The individuals who served as donors were healthy Caucasians living in Russia, aged roughly 6 to 95. The data derive from a study of blood T cells in healthy people across ages. A sample-barcoded 5' primer and a J-beta primer mix were used in a second PCR of roughly 7 to 11 cycles. TCRdb reprocessed the 5' RACE reads with MiXCR, giving one entry per CDR3 protein. The sample consists of just under 750,000 distinct CDR3 sequences, roughly 20% of them appearing once. The study's findings and limits: More naive CD4+ cells and higher diversity were found in long-lived than in aged donors.

CDR3 length equals 15 residues. Germline V gene data show CDR1 as SGHTA and CDR2 as FQGTGA. The V gene lost 4 bases and the J gene lost 1 base, with 10 bases spanning the gap. The chain combines TRBV7-3 with TRBJ2-2; D is possibly TRBD2 (6 bases). The receptor was derived from a man between 65 and 85 years old in good health. Sequenced material: blood. For the CDR3, the DNA is TGTGCCAGCAGCTCTCTGGGACTGAACACCGGGGAGCTGTTTTTT. Translated: CASSSLGLNTGELFF. The whole variable domain, filled in from reference TRBV7-3 and TRBJ2-2, reads GAGVSQTPSNKVTEKGKYVELRCDPISGHTALYWYRQSLGQGPEFLIYFQGTGAADDSGLPNDRFFAVRPEGSVSTLKIQRTERGDSAVYLCASSSLGLNTGELFFGEGSRLTVL.